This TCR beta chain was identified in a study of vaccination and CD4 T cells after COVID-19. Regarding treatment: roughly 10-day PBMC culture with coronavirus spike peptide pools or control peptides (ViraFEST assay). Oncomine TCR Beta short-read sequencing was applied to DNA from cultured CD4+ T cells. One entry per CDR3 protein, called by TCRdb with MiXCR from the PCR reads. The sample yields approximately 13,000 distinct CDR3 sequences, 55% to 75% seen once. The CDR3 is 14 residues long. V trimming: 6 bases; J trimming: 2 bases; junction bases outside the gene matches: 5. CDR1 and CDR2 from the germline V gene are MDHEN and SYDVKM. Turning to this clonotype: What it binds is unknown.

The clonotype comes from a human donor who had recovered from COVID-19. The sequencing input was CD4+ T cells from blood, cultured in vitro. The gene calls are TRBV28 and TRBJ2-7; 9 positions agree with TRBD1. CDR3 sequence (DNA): TGTGCCAGCAGCCGGGACAGGGCGGCCTACGAGCAGTACTTC. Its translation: CASSRDRAAYEQYF.